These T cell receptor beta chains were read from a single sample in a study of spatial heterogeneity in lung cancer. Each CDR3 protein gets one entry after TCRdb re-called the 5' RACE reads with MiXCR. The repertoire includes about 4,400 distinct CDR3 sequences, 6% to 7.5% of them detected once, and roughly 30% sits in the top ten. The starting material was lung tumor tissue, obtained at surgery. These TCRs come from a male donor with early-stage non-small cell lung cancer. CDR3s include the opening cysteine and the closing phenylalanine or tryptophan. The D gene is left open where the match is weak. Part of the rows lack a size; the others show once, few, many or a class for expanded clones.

DNA: TGTGCCAGCAGCCCGTCACCCTGGGTCGCCGGGGAGCTGTTTTTT; CDR3: CASSPSPWVAGELFF; length: 15; size: many; J: TRBJ2-2; V: TRBV7-2; D: -
DNA: TGTGCCAGCAGTTCTAGGACAGAATACGAGCAGTACTTC; CDR3: CASSSRTEYEQYF; length: 13; size: many; J: TRBJ2-7; V: TRBV27; D: -
DNA: TGTGCCAGCGGGATCTCTCCCTATGGCTACACCTTC; CDR3: CASGISPYGYTF; length: 12; size: many; J: TRBJ1-2; V: TRBV6-5; D: -
DNA: TGTGCCAGCAGCCCGATAAGGGGAGAGACCCAGTACTTC; CDR3: CASSPIRGETQYF; length: 13; size: medium-sized; J: TRBJ2-5; V: TRBV7-6; D: -
DNA: TGTGCCACCAGTGATTTTTTTGATTTTATGAAGTCTGAAGCTTTCTTT; CDR3: CATSDFFDFMKSEAFF; length: 16; size: -; J: TRBJ1-1; V: TRBV24-1; D: -
DNA: TGTGCCAGCAAAGGGTTTCGAGAGACCCAGTACTTC; CDR3: CASKGFRETQYF; length: 12; size: many; J: TRBJ2-5; V: TRBV2; D: -
DNA: TGTGCCAGCAGTTTTGAGTCAGGGGGGCCCCAGCATTTT; CDR3: CASSFESGGPQHF; length: 13; size: many; J: TRBJ1-5; V: TRBV12-3/TRBV12-4; D: TRBD1
DNA: TGTGCCAGCAGCCCTGACAGGGGGAAGGAGACCCAGTACTTC; CDR3: CASSPDRGKETQYF; length: 14; size: medium-sized; J: TRBJ2-5; V: TRBV5-4; D: TRBD1
DNA: TGTGCCAGCAGCTTGGCTCTACAAGAGACCCAGTACTTC; CDR3: CASSLALQETQYF; length: 13; size: many; J: TRBJ2-5; V: TRBV5-4; D: -
DNA: TGTGCCAGCAGTTTGGGAGAGGGCGGGGAGCTGTTTTTT; CDR3: CASSLGEGGELFF; length: 13; size: many; J: TRBJ2-2; V: TRBV27; D: -
DNA: TGTGCCAGCAGTTTACAGGTCACCGGGGAGCTGTTTTTT; CDR3: CASSLQVTGELFF; length: 13; size: large; J: TRBJ2-2; V: TRBV27; D: -
DNA: TGTGCCAGCAGTGAAAAACTAGCGGGAGTTGCGTCGTACTTC; CDR3: CASSEKLAGVASYF; length: 14; size: many; J: TRBJ2-4; V: TRBV2; D: TRBD2
DNA: TGTGCCAGCAGAGGTCTTCCGTGGGACGGCTCCTACGAGCAGTACTTC; CDR3: CASRGLPWDGSYEQYF; length: 16; size: -; J: TRBJ2-7; V: TRBV27; D: -
DNA: TGTGCCAGCAGCACCGGAGGCCCCCTAGGCACCTTC; CDR3: CASSTGGPLGTF; length: 12; size: many; J: TRBJ1-2; V: TRBV5-6; D: -
DNA: TGCGCCAGCAGCTTGGACCCGGGGGGCTACGAGCAGTACTTC; CDR3: CASSLDPGGYEQYF; length: 14; size: many; J: TRBJ2-7; V: TRBV5-1; D: TRBD2
DNA: TGTGCTAGTGGTTTGGCTCCGACTAGCGGGGCCACAGATACGCAGTATTTT; CDR3: CASGLAPTSGATDTQYF; length: 17; size: many; J: TRBJ2-3; V: TRBV12-5; D: TRBD2
DNA: TGCAGTGCTAGTAGGAGTGAAAGCGGGGCAGATACGCAGTATTTT; CDR3: CSASRSESGADTQYF; length: 15; size: many; J: TRBJ2-3; V: TRBV20-1; D: TRBD2
DNA: TGTGCCAGCAGCGCGACCTACGAGCAGTACTTC; CDR3: CASSATYEQYF; length: 11; size: medium-sized; J: TRBJ2-7; V: TRBV6-1; D: -
DNA: TGTGCCCAGACGGAGCGCCGAGACACTGAAGCTTTCTTT; CDR3: CAQTERRDTEAFF; length: 13; size: many; J: TRBJ1-1; V: TRBV30; D: -
DNA: TGCAGTGCTAGGGGGACTGCGGTAGGGAACGAGCAGTACTTC; CDR3: CSARGTAVGNEQYF; length: 14; size: medium-sized; J: TRBJ2-7; V: TRBV20-1; D: -
DNA: TGCAGTGCTAGAGTCGGGGGCCGCCGACTATCGGGCAATCAGCCCCAGCATTTT; CDR3: CSARVGGRRLSGNQPQHF; length: 18; size: -; J: TRBJ1-5; V: TRBV20-1; D: -
DNA: TGTGCCAGCAGGACAGAAATTTCTGGAAACACCATATATTTT; CDR3: CASRTEISGNTIYF; length: 14; size: many; J: TRBJ1-3; V: TRBV28; D: -